There are a few counts of the clone carrying this TCR beta chain. What it binds is not known. This entry belongs to a study of T cell repertoires in cytomegalovirus infection. Study-wide findings and caveats: Ex vivo, HLA-C-restricted CMV-specific TCR beta clonotypes prevailed over the rest of the response.

TCRdb reprocessed the reads with MiXCR, giving one entry per CDR3 protein. The sample contains 800,000 to 950,000 distinct CDR3 sequences, approximately 29% of which appear only once. CDR3 size: 14 residues. CDR1 is SGHAT, CDR2 FQNNGV, per germline. The J segment lost 1 base and the V segment lost 5 bases, leaving 1 base of the junction unmatched. Here the sequenced sample was cultured CD8+ T cells from PBMCs, taken from culture after CMV antigen stimulation. V is TRBV11-2 and J is TRBJ2-4, with 8 bases aligning to TRBD1. The receptor's source is a human donor in good health (CMV status not recorded). Some clones in this sample may be carry-over from other donors' samples. The CDR3: CASSPGGAKNIQYF. CDR3 coding DNA: TGTGCCAGCAGCCCAGGGGGCGCCAAAAACATTCAGTACTTC. The full variable domain, with the rest looked up from reference TRBV11-2 and TRBJ2-4, is EAGVAQSPRYKIIEKRQSVAFWCNPISGHATLYWYQQILGQGPKLLIQFQNNGVVDDSQLPKDRFSAERLKGVDSTLKIQPAKLEDSAVYLCASSPGGAKNIQYFGAGTRLSVL.